This T cell receptor beta chain was captured in a study of patients and donors after allogeneic stem cell transplantation. The J segment lost 4 bases and the V segment lost 1 base, leaving 12 bases of the junction unmatched. Germline CDR1 and CDR2: SGHRS and YFSETQ. The CDR3 consists of 18 residues. This clonotype was counted ten times or more. TCRdb passed the RT-PCR reads through MiXCR, listing each CDR3 protein once. The sample records about 57,000 distinct CDR3 sequences, more than 10% being singletons. Source material: blood, either unsorted or a sorted T cell fraction (not recorded which). The chain combines TRBV5-1 with TRBJ2-1; 9 nucleotides match TRBD2. The receptor comes from a human donor who was either an allogeneic HSCT recipient or a stem cell or donor lymphocyte infusion donor (not recorded which). It is not recorded whose cells these are; they may come from a transplant donor. The CDR3 is CASSLFPRLAELYNEQFF. The CDR3 DNA sequence: TGCGCCAGCAGCTTGTTCCCGCGACTAGCGGAATTATACAATGAGCAGTTCTTC.